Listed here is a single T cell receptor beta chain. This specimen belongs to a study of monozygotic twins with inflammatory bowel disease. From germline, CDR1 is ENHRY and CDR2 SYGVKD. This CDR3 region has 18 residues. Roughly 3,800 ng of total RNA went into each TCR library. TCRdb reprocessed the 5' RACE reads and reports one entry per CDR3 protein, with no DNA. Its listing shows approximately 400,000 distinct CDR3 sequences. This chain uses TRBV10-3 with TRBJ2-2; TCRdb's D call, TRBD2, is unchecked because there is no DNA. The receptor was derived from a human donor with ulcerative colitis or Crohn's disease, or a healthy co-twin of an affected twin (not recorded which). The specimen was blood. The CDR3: CAIRIETGTSVSGGELFF.